What follows are 23 T cell receptor beta chains derived from one specimen sequenced in a study of CD4 and CD8 cells across lung adenocarcinoma regions. TCRdb redid the calling of the PCR reads with MiXCR, one entry per CDR3 protein. The sample consists of more than 9,500 distinct CDR3 sequences, approximately 50% of them appearing once. What was sequenced was CD8+ T cells from the margin of a lung tumor. These TCRs come from a female donor with lung adenocarcinoma. The CD4 and CD8 labels of this study may be unreliable.

This clonotype is judged large (0.1 to 1%). The V call is TRBV6-5, the J call TRBJ2-1, with TRBD2 matching 11 bases. V lost 0 bases and J lost 5; bases outside the gene matches: 3. The CDR3 has 16 amino acids. The V gene's germline CDR1 is MNHEY and CDR2 SVGAGI. The DNA for the CDR3 is TGTGCCAGCAGTTACTCTAGCGGGGGGGCGGACAATGAGCAGTTCTTC. Translating it yields CASSYSSGGADNEQFF.

As concerns this clonotype: The junction does not match germline at one end; this may be a read error. This chain uses TRBV6-1 with TRBJ2-4; no definite D call. The CDR3 runs 16 residues. The germline gives CDR1 MNHNS, CDR2 SASEGT. CDR3 in amino acids: CASRPSGHPTKDMQYF. In DNA form, the CDR3 reads TGTGCCAGCCGTCCCTCCGGGCACCCAACCAAAGACATGCAGTATTTC.

With regard to this clonotype: One junction end disagrees with the germline gene, perhaps due to a read error. The genes are TRBV6-1 and TRBJ2-3, with 7 bases aligning to TRBD1. Germline V gene sequence: CDR1 MNHNS, CDR2 SASEGT. The CDR3 is 16 residues long. The CDR3 DNA reads as TGTGCCAGCAGTCCTAGGGGGCTGCGAACCAAAGATACGCAGTACTTT. Its protein product is CASSPRGLRTKDTQYF.

A single count supports this clonotype. This chain joins TRBV6-1 and TRBJ2-4; tentatively, D is TRBD2 (6 bases). The V end was cut by 9 bases, the J end by 13 bases, with 28 bases between. In germline, CDR1 is MNHNS, CDR2 SASEGT. The CDR3 spans 15 residues. Here the CDR3 reads CARGPGGADPETQYF. The CDR3, as DNA: TGTGCCAGGGGGCCCGGGGGAGCGGACCCAGAGACGCAGTACTTC.

This clonotype was seen at least ten times. The chain carries TRBV6-1 and TRBJ1-2; D gene ambiguous. Trimming left V 6 bases short and J 8 bases short, with 22 bases between. Germline V lookup: CDR1 MNHNS, CDR2 SASEGT. This CDR3 contains 15 residues. The CDR3 protein is CASSQMPATTGGYTF. The DNA for the CDR3 is TGTGCCAGCAGCCAGATGCCGGCTACCACTGGGGGCTACACCTTC.

As concerns this clonotype: A read error is possible here, since a much larger clone lies one base away. The gene calls are TRBV10-1 and TRBJ1-1, with D uncertain. CDR1 is WNHNN and CDR2 is SYGVQD in the germline V gene (reference sequence). The CDR3 length is 12 residues. For the CDR3, the DNA is TGCGCCAGCAGTGATTTGAACACTGAAGCTTCCTTT. As protein: CASSDLNTEASF.

This clonotype appeared a few times. The chain employs TRBV6-2 or TRBV6-3 and TRBJ2-1; 9 bases match TRBD2. Losses at the gene ends were 0 bases for V and 4 bases for J; bases not matched to a gene: 7. This CDR3 is 17 amino acids long. Germline V gene lookup returns CDR1 MNHEY and CDR2 SVGEGT. The DNA for the CDR3 is TGTGCCAGCAGTTACTCGACTACTAGCGGGCCTTACAATGAGCAGTTCTTC. Translating it yields CASSYSTTSGPYNEQFF.

The chain has TRBV10-1 and TRBJ2-5; D tentatively fits TRBD1 or TRBD2 (6 bases each). Germline lookup yields CDR1 WNHNN and CDR2 SYGVQD (reference sequence). This CDR3 contains 14 residues. CDR3 region: CAGRGGRGGGSQYF. For the CDR3, the DNA is TGCGCGGGCCGTGGGGGGCGGGGCGGAGGGTCCCAGTACTTC.

The J gene is TRBJ2-2, the V gene TRBV6-1; TRBD2 matches at 11 bases. The CDR3 sequence is 18 residues long. CDR1 and CDR2 from the germline V gene are MNHNS and SASEGT. The ends lost 1 base at V and 4 bases at J; junction bases unmatched: 8. For the CDR3, the DNA is TGTGCCAGCAGTGAAGTGATCACTAGCGGGAGTGTCACCGGGGAGCTGTTTTTT. Translated, it gives CASSEVITSGSVTGELFF.

The chain is built from TRBV27 and TRBJ2-1, with a tentative D call TRBD2 (6 bases). This CDR3 region has 14 residues. CDR1 and CDR2 (germline): MNHEY, SMNVEV (reference sequence). Trimming shortened V by 7 bases and J by 7 bases, and 17 bases separated the two germline ends. The CDR3, as DNA: TGTGCCAGCAATGCGGGGCCGTGGGGGAATGAGCAGTTCTTC. Protein product: CASNAGPWGNEQFF.

This clonotype was counted once. One junction end does not reproduce the germline sequence, and a read error may be involved. The chain links TRBV10-1 to TRBJ2-4, with 8 bases fitting TRBD1. Germline V gene data show CDR1 as WNHNN and CDR2 as SYGVQD (reference sequence). The CDR3 contains 14 residues. This CDR3 is CGSRGLCGKNTQYF. CDR3 in DNA: TGCGGCAGCAGGGGGCTGTGTGGCAAAAATACTCAGTACTTC.

V is TRBV7-2 and J is TRBJ2-1, with D unclear. The CDR3 runs to 13 residues. V lost 4 bases, J lost 7 bases, and 11 bases lay in between. Looked up from germline, CDR1 is SGHTA and CDR2 is FQGNSA. The CDR3 here is CASSSYVENEQFF. The CDR3 DNA is TGTGCCAGCAGCTCGTATGTCGAGAATGAGCAGTTCTTC.

On this clonotype: One end of the junction is discordant with germline, which a read error may explain. The chain joins TRBV6-1 to TRBJ2-4; 7 bases map to TRBD1. The CDR3 is 16 residues long. Germline CDR1 and CDR2: MNHNS and SASEGT. DNA for the CDR3: TGTGCCAGCAGTCCTAGGGGGCACCCAACCAAAAACATGCAGTACTTC. Residues: CASSPRGHPTKNMQYF.

This clonotype was detected a few times. The V call is TRBV7-9, the J call TRBJ1-1; perhaps TRBD1 as D (6 bases). Germline CDR1 SEHNR, CDR2 FQNEAQ (reference sequence). With 5 bases removed from V and 4 bases from J, the gap between germline ends came to 14 bases. The length of the CDR3 is 14 residues. The CDR3 DNA follows: TGTGCCAGCAGCCTGGGGGGGGCGAGCACTGAAGCTTTCTTT. Translation: CASSLGGASTEAFF.

The genes are TRBV6-1 and TRBJ2-3; 8 nucleotides match TRBD2. This CDR3 region has 16 residues. Germline V gene data show CDR1 as MNHNS and CDR2 as SASEGT. Germline trimming cut 4 bases from V and 12 bases from J; bases unmatched to any gene: 18. CDR3 coding DNA: TGTGCCAGCAGTGCTAGCGGGCGCCCAACCCCAGAGACCCAGTATTTT. Protein: CASSASGRPTPETQYF.

This clonotype was found a few times. The chain recombines TRBV27 with TRBJ1-2; D not certain. V lost 5 bases, J lost 6 bases, and 19 bases lay in between. The germline gives CDR1 MNHEY, CDR2 SMNVEV (reference sequence). The CDR3 loop spans 15 amino acids. This chain's CDR3 is CASSVRLGLWDGYTF. CDR3 nucleotides: TGTGCCAGCAGTGTGAGGTTGGGGTTGTGGGATGGCTACACCTTC.

Regarding this clonotype: At one end the junction does not follow the germline gene, possibly because of a read error. The chain joins TRBV27 to TRBJ2-3, with TRBD1 matching 10 bases. The CDR3 contains 13 residues. Germline CDR1 is MNHEY and CDR2 is SMNVEV (reference sequence). CDR3 residues: CASGGQGTDTQYF. The CDR3, as DNA: TGTGCCAGCGGGGGACAGGGGACAGATACGCAGTATTTC.

As concerns this clonotype: As the CDR3 is not closed by the conserved phenylalanine or tryptophan, this likely results from a read error. The chain uses TRBV6-1 and TRBJ2-1; 10 bases agree with TRBD1. Trimming removed 6 bases from V and 7 bases from J; junction bases left unmatched: 12. This CDR3 spans 16 amino acids. Germline CDR1 MNHNS, CDR2 SASEGT. The CDR3: CASRSPIRDRGNEQFL. DNA of the CDR3: TGTGCCAGCAGGTCACCGATCCGGGACAGGGGTAATGAGCAGTTCTTA.

The chain recombines TRBV24-1 with TRBJ2-1; 8 nucleotides match TRBD2. The CDR3 contains 15 residues. The germline V gene encodes CDR1 KGHDR and CDR2 SFDVKD. With V trimmed by 4 bases and J by 2 bases, 3 bases remained unmatched. The CDR3 reads CATSEKAGAYNEQFF. In nucleotides, the CDR3 is TGTGCCACCAGTGAAAAAGCGGGGGCCTACAATGAGCAGTTCTTC.

This chain connects TRBV7-3 to TRBJ2-3; D is ambiguous. Trimming left V 2 bases short and J 5 bases short, with 14 bases between. The CDR3 covers 15 residues. Germline lookup yields CDR1 SGHTA and CDR2 FQGTGA. CDR3 region: CASSLRYQVGDTQYF. CDR3 DNA sequence: TGTGCCAGCAGCTTACGGTATCAAGTTGGAGATACGCAGTATTTT.

The gene calls are TRBV10-1 and TRBJ2-1; D is unclear. The germline V gene has CDR1 WNHNN and CDR2 SYGVQD (reference sequence). The CDR3 is 12 residues long. V lost 3 bases to trimming and J lost 4 bases, with 4 bases between them. The CDR3 is CASSDGYNEQFF. The DNA of the CDR3 is TGCGCCAGCAGTGACGGGTACAATGAGCAGTTCTTC.

This clonotype was seen only a few times. The genes are TRBV6-1 and TRBJ1-1; D not certain. In germline, CDR1 is MNHNS, CDR2 SASEGT. The CDR3 runs 14 residues. V was trimmed by 1 base and J by 0 bases, leaving 6 bases between them. CDR3 sequence reads: CASSEGNLNTEAFF. Here the CDR3 DNA reads TGTGCCAGCAGTGAAGGAAACTTGAACACTGAAGCTTTCTTT.

V gene TRBV6-1 combines with J gene TRBJ2-5, with 10 bases fitting TRBD2. The DNA matches TRBJ2-7 better at its end, which makes the J call doubtful. This CDR3 spans 14 amino acids. CDR1 and CDR2 (germline): MNHNS, SASEGT. Written as DNA, the CDR3 is TGTGCCAGCAGCGCTAGCGGGGGCACCTACGAGCAGTACTTC. Protein sequence: CASSASGGTYEQYF.